This TCR beta chain was recorded in a study of regulatory T cells in long-lasting Graves disease. General study results and limits: The study found persistent patients shared more public clonotypes (over 2,500) than new patients (nearly 1,000). Persistent Graves' disease cases displayed lower TCR diversity than newly diagnosed ones.

Documented time point: persistent/refractory GD, antithyroid drugs over 5 years with positive TRAb. Scientists built the TCR library using RNA that was extracted from PBMCs. Doctors identified Graves' disease using the American Thyroid Association guidelines. Blood from the periphery, 8.5 to 9 milliliters in all, was drawn into EDTA tubes. Trimming pared 4 bases from V and 1 base from J, leaving 7 bases between. The CDR3 consists of 13 residues. From germline, CDR1 is LNHNV and CDR2 YYDKDF (reference sequence). Building the TCR beta libraries relied on iRepertoire HTBI primers, and CDR3 regions underwent Arm-PCR. A single record per CDR3 protein comes from TCRdb applying MiXCR to the multiplex PCR reads. This sample carries roughly 300,000 distinct CDR3 sequences, 15% to 20% of them seen once, and the ten largest clones take less than 35%. This clonotype was counted at least ten times. Its antigen is unidentified.

The source of this sequence is a female donor with Graves disease. This chain joins TRBV15 and TRBJ2-5, with a weak D call TRBD1 (6 bases). Here the sequenced sample was peripheral blood mononuclear cells (PBMCs), taken when the disease was refractory, from a patient treated with antithyroid drugs. CDR3: CATSNRAQETQYF. The CDR3 coding sequence is TGTGCCACCAGCAACAGGGCCCAAGAGACCCAGTACTTC.